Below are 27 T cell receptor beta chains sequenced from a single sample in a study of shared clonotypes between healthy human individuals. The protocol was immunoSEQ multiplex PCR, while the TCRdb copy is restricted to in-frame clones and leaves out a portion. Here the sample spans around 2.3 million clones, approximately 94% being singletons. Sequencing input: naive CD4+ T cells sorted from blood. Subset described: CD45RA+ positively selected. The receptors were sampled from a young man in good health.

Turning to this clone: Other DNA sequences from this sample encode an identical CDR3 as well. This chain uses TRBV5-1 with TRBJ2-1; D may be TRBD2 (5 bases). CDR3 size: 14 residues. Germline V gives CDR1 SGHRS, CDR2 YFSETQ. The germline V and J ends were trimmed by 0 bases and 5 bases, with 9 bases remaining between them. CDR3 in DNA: TGCGCCAGCAGCTTGGGGACTGGGAACAATGAGCAGTTCTTC. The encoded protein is CASSLGTGNNEQFF.

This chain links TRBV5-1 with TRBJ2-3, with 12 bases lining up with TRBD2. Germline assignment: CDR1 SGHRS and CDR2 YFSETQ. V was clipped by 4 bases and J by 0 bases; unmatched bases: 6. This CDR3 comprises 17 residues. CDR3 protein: CASSLAGGRASTDTQYF. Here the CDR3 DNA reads TGCGCCAGCAGCCTAGCGGGGGGGCGTGCTAGCACAGATACGCAGTATTTT.

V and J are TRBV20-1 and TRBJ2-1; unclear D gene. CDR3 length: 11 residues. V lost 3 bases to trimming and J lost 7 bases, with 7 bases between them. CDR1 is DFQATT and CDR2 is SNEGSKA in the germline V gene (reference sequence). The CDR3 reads CSASHQNEQFF. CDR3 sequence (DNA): TGCAGTGCTAGCCACCAGAATGAGCAGTTCTTC.

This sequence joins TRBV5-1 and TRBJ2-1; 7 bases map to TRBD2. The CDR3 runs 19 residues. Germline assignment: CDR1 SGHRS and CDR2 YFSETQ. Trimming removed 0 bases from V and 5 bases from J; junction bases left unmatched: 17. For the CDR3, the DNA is TGCGCCAGCAGCTTGGCGGGGCTAGCGGTGACTTGGGGTCACAATGAGCAGTTCTTC. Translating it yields CASSLAGLAVTWGHNEQFF.

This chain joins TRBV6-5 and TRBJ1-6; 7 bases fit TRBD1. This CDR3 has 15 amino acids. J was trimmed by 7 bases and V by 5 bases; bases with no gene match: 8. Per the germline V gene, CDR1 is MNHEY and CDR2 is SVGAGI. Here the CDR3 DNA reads TGTGCCAGCAGTCGTCCCGGGACAGAGAATTCACCCCTCCACTTT. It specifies CASSRPGTENSPLHF.

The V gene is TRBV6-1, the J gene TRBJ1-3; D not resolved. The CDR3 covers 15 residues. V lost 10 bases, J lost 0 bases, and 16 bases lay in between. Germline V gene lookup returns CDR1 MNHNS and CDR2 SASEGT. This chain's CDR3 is CATLLEPYSGNTIYF. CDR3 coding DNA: TGTGCCACCCTACTGGAACCGTACTCTGGAAACACCATATATTTT.

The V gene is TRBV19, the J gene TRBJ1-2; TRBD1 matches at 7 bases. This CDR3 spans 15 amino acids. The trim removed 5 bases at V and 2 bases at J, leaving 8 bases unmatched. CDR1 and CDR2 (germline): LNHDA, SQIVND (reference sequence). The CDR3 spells CASSLRQGINYGYTF. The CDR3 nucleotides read TGTGCCAGTAGTCTCCGACAGGGAATAAACTATGGCTACACCTTC.

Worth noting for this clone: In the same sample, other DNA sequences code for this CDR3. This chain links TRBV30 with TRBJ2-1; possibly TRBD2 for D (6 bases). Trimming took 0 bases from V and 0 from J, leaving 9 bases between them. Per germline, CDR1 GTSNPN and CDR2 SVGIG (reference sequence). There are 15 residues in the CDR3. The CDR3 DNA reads TGTGCCTGGAGTGTACGGCGGGGCTCCTACAATGAGCAGTTCTTC. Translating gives CAWSVRRGSYNEQFF.

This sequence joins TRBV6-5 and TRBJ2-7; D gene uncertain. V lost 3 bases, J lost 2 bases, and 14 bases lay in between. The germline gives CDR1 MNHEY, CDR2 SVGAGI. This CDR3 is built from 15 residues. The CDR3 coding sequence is TGTGCCAGCAGTTATTCTTGGCAGAAACCCTACGAGCAGTACTTC. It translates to CASSYSWQKPYEQYF.

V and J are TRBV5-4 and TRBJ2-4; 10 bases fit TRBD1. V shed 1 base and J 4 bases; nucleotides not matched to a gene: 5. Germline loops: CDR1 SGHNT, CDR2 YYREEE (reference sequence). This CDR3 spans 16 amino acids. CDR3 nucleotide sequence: TGTGCCAGCAGCTTGATGGGACAGGGGACAAAAAACATTCAGTACTTC. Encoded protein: CASSLMGQGTKNIQYF.

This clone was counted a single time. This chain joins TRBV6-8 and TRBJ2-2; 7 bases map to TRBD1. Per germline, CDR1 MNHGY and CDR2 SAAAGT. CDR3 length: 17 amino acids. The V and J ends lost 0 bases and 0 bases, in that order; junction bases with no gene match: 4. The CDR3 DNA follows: TGTGCCAGCAGTTACTCCATCGGGACAGCGAACACCGGGGAGCTGTTTTTT. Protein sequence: CASSYSIGTANTGELFF.

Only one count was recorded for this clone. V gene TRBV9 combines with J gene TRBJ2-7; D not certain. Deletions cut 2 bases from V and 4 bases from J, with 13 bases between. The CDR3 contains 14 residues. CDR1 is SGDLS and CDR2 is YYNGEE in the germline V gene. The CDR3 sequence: CASSVHLNQYEQYF. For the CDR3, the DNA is TGTGCCAGCAGCGTGCACTTGAACCAATACGAGCAGTACTTC.

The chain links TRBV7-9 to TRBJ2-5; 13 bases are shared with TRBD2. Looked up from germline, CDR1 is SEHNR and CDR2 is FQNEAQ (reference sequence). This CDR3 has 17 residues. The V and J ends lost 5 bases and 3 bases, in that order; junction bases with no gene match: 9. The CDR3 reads CASSAGLAGLLKETQYF. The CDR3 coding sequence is TGTGCCAGCAGCGCGGGACTAGCGGGGCTCCTCAAAGAGACCCAGTACTTC.

CDR3 region: CASSFQEFGELFF. DNA of the CDR3: TGTGCCAGCAGCTTTCAGGAATTCGGGGAGCTGTTTTTT. This chain connects TRBV11-3 to TRBJ2-2, with D unresolved. This CDR3 has 13 amino acids. CDR1 is SGHNT, CDR2 YENEEA, per germline. Between the trimmed V and J ends, which lost 3 bases and 7 bases, there was a span of 9 bases.

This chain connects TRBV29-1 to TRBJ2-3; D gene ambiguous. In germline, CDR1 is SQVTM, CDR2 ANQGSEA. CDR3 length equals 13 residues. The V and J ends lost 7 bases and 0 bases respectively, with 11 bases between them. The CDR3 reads CSGSAASTDTQYF. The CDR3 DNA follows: TGCAGCGGAAGTGCGGCTAGCACAGATACGCAGTATTTT.

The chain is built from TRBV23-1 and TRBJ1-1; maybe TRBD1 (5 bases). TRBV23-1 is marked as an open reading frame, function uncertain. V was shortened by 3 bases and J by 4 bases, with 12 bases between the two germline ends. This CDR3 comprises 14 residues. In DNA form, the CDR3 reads TGCGCCAGCAGTCAGGGGCTGGGGTGCACTGAAGCTTTCTTT. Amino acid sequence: CASSQGLGCTEAFF.

The CDR3 DNA is TGTGCCAGTAGTATAGCTAGCGGGAGGACCAGCTCCTACGAGCAGTACTTC. It encodes CASSIASGRTSSYEQYF. The rearrangement joins TRBV19 to TRBJ2-7, with 11 bases aligning to TRBD2. The CDR3 loop spans 17 amino acids. Germline assignment: CDR1 LNHDA and CDR2 SQIVND (reference sequence). The V segment lost 1 base and the J segment 0 bases; nucleotides outside the gene matches: 5.

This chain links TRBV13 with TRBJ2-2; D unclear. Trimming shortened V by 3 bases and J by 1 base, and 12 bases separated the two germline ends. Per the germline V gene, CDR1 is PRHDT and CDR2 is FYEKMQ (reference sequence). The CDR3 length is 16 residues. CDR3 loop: CASSFREAKNTGELFF. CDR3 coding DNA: TGTGCCAGCAGCTTTAGGGAAGCCAAGAACACCGGGGAGCTGTTTTTT. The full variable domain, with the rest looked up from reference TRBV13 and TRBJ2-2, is AAGVIQSPRHLIKEKRETATLKCYPIPRHDTVYWYQQGPGQDPQFLISFYEKMQSDKGSIPDRFSAQQFSDYHSELNMSSLELGDSALYFCASSFREAKNTGELFFGEGSRLTVL.

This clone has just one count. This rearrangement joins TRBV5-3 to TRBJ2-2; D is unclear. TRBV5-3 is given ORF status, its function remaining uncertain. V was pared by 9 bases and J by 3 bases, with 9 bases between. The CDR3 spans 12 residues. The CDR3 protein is CAKDRDTGELFF. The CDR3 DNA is TGTGCCAAGGACCGGGACACCGGGGAGCTGTTTTTT.

The chain's CDR3 is CASRVTWGINQPQHF. The CDR3 DNA reads as TGTGCCAGCAGGGTTACATGGGGAATCAATCAGCCCCAGCATTTT. This chain links TRBV6-1 with TRBJ1-5; D gene ambiguous. This CDR3 spans 15 amino acids. Per germline, CDR1 MNHNS and CDR2 SASEGT. The V gene lost 6 bases and the J gene lost 3 bases, with 15 bases spanning the gap.

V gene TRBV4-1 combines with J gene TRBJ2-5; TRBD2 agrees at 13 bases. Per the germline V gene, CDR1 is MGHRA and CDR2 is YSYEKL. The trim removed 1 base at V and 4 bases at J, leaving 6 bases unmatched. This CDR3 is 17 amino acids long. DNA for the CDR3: TGCGCCAGCAGCCAAGCACTACTAGCGGGGGGGCCAGAGACCCAGTACTTC. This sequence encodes CASSQALLAGGPETQYF.

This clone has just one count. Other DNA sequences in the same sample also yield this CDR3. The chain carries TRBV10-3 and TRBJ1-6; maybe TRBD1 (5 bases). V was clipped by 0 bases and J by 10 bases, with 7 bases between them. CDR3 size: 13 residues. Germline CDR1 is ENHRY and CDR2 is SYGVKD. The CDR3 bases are TGTGCCATCAGTGAGTCCCAGGGATCACCCCTCCACTTT. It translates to CAISESQGSPLHF.

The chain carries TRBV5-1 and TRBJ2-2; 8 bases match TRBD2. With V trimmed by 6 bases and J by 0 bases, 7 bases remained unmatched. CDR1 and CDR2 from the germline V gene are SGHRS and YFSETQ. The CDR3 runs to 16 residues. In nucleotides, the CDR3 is TGCGCCAGCAACCCAGTAGCGGGACCGAACACCGGGGAGCTGTTTTTT. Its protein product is CASNPVAGPNTGELFF.

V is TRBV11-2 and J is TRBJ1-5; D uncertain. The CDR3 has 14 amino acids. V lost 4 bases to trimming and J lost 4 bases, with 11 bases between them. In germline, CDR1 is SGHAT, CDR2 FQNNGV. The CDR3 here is CASSSSTGNQPQHF. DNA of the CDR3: TGTGCCAGCAGCTCATCGACGGGGAATCAGCCCCAGCATTTT.

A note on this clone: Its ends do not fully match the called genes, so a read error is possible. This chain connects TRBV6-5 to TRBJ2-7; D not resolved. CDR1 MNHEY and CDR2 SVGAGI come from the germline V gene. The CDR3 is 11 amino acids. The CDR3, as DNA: TGTGCCAGCAGTGACTCTATAGAGCAGTACTTC. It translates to CASSDSIEQYF.

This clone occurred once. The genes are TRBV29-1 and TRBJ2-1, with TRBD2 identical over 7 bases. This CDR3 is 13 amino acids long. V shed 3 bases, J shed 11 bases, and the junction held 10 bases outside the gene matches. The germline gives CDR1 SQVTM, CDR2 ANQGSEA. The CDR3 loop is CSVDGVASGKQFF. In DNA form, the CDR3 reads TGCAGCGTTGACGGTGTGGCTAGCGGTAAGCAGTTCTTC.

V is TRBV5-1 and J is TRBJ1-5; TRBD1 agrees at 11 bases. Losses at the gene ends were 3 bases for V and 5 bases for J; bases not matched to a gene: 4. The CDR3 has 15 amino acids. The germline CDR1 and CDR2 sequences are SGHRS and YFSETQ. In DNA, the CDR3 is TGCGCCAGCAGCTCGGGGACAGGGGGGTATCAGCCCCAGCATTTT. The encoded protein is CASSSGTGGYQPQHF.